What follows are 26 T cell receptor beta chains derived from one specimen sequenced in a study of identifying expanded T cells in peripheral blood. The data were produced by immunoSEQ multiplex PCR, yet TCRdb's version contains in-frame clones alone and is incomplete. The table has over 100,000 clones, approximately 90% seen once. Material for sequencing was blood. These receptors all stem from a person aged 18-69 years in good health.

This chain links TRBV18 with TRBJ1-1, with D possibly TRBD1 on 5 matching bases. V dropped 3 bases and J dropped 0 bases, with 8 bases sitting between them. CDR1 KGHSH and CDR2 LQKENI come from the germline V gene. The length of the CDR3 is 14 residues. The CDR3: CASSPGGLNTEAFF. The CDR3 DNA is TGTGCCAGCTCACCGGGGGGTCTGAACACTGAAGCTTTCTTT.

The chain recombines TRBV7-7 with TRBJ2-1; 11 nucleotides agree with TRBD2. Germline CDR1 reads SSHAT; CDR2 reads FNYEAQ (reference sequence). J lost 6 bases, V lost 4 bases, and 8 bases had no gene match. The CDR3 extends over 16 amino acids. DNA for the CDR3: TGTGCCAGCAGCTCAACGCTAGCGGGAGGCACCAATGAGCAGTTCTTC. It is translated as CASSSTLAGGTNEQFF.

Here the CDR3 DNA reads TGTGCCAGTAGTATCGGGCCGCCGGGTGGAAACACCATATATTTT. Residues: CASSIGPPGGNTIYF. The chain links TRBV19 to TRBJ1-3; D remains unclear. Germline assignment: CDR1 LNHDA and CDR2 SQIVND (reference sequence). This CDR3 comprises 15 residues. Trimming shortened V by 3 bases and J by 3 bases, and 12 bases separated the two germline ends.

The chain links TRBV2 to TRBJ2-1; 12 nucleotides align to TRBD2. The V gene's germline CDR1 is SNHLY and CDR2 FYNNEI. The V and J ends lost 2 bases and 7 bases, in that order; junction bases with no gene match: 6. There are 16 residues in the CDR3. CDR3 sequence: CASSERLAGAYNEQFF. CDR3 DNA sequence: TGTGCCAGCAGTGAAAGACTAGCGGGAGCGTATAATGAGCAGTTCTTC. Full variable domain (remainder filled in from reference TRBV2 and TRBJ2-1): EPEVTQTPSHQVTQMGQEVILRCVPISNHLYFYWYRQILGQKVEFLVSFYNNEISEKSEIFDDQFSVERPDGSNFTLKIRSTKLEDSAMYFCASSERLAGAYNEQFFGPGTRLTVL.

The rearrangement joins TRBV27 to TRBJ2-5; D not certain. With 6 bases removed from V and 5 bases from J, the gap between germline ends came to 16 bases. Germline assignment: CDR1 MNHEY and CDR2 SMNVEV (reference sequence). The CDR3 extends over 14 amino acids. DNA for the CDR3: TGTGCCAGCAGCCCCAACGAATCGCGGGAGACCCAGTACTTC. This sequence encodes CASSPNESRETQYF.

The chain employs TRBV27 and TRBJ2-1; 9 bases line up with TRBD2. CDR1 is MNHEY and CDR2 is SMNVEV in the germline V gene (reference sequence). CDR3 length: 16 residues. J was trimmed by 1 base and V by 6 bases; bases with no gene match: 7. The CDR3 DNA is TGTGCCAGCAGGTTAATAGCGGGAGTTTCCTACAATGAGCAGTTCTTC. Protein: CASRLIAGVSYNEQFF.

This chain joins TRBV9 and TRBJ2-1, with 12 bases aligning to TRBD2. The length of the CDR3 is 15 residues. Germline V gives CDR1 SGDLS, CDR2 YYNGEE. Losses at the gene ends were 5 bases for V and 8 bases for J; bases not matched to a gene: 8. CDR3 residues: CASRQGLAGIDEQFF. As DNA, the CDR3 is TGTGCCAGCAGACAAGGACTAGCGGGAATAGATGAGCAGTTCTTC.

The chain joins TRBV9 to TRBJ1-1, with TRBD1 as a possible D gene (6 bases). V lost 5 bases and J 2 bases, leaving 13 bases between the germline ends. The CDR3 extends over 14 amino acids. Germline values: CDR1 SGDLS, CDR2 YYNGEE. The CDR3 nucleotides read TGTGCCAGCAGTGCCGGCAGGGGCAACACTGAAGCTTTCTTT. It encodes CASSAGRGNTEAFF.

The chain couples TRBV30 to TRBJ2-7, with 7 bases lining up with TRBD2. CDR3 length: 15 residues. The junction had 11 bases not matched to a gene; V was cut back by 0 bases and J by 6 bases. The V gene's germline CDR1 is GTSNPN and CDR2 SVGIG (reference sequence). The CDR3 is CAWSVLVASGGEQYF. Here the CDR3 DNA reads TGTGCCTGGAGTGTACTGGTGGCTAGCGGAGGCGAGCAGTACTTC.

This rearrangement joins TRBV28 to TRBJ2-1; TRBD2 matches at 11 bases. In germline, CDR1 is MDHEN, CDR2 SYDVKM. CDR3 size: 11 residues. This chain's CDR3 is CRSGRDNEQFF. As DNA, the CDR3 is TGTCGTAGCGGGAGGGATAATGAGCAGTTCTTC.

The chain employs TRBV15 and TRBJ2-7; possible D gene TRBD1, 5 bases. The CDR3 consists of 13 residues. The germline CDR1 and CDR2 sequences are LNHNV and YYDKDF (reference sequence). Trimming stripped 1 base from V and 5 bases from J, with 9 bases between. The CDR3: CATSRVPGNEQYF. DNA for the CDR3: TGTGCCACCAGCAGAGTCCCAGGGAACGAGCAGTACTTC.

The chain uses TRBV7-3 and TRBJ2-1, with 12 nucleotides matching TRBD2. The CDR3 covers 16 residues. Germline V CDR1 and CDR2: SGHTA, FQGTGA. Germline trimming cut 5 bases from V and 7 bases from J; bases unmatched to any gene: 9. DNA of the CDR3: TGTGCCAGCAGCCCGACGACTAGCGGGAGTCGGAATGAGCAGTTCTTC. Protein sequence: CASSPTTSGSRNEQFF.

In DNA form, the CDR3 reads TGTGCCAGCAGTGAAGCCGGGACAGGGGCAGATACGCAGTATTTT. Amino acid sequence: CASSEAGTGADTQYF. This chain links TRBV6-1 with TRBJ2-3; 10 bases map to TRBD1. The CDR3 length is 15 residues. Germline values: CDR1 MNHNS, CDR2 SASEGT. With 0 bases clipped from V and 4 bases from J, the junction kept 1 base outside the gene matches.

For the CDR3, the DNA is TGTGCCAGCAGCCGCCTCGGGACAGGAGAATACGAGCAGTACTTC. Amino acid sequence: CASSRLGTGEYEQYF. This sequence joins TRBV7-2 and TRBJ2-7, with TRBD1 matching over 8 bases. The CDR3 consists of 15 residues. CDR1 is SGHTA, CDR2 FQGNSA, per germline. J lost 4 bases, V lost 5 bases, and 10 bases had no gene match. The full variable domain, with the rest looked up from reference TRBV7-2 and TRBJ2-7, is GAGVSQSPSNKVTEKGKDVELRCDPISGHTALYWYRQSLGQGLEFLIYFQGNSAPDKSGLPSDRFSAERTGGSVSTLTIQRTQQEDSAVYLCASSRLGTGEYEQYFGPGTRLTVT.

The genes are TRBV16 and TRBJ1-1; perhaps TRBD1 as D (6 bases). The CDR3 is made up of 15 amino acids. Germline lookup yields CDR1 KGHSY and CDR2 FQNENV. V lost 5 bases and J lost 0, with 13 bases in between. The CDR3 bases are TGTGCCAGCAGCTTCTCAGGGGCAATGAACACTGAAGCTTTCTTT. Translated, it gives CASSFSGAMNTEAFF.

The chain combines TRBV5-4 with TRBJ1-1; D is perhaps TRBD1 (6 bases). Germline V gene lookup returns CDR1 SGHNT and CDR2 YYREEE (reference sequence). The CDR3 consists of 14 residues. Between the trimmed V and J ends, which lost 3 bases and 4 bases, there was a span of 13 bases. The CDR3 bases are TGTGCCAGCAGCTCCGAGGGGGGACCCACTGAAGCTTTCTTT. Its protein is CASSSEGGPTEAFF.

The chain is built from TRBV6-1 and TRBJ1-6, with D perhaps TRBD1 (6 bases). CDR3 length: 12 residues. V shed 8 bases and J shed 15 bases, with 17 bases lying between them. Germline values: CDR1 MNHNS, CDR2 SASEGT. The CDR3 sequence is CASWGVEGHLHF. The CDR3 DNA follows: TGTGCCAGCTGGGGGGTTGAGGGACACCTCCACTTT.

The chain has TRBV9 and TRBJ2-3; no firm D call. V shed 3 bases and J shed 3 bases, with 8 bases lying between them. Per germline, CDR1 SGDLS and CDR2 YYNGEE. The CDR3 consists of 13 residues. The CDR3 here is CASSGSLTDTQYF. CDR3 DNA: TGTGCCAGCAGCGGTTCACTGACAGATACGCAGTATTTT.

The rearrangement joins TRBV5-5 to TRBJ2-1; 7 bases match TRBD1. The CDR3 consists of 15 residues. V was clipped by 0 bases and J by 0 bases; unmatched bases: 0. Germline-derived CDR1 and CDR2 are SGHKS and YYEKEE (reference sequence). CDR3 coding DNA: TGTGCCAGCAGCTTGGGACAGGGCTCCTACAATGAGCAGTTCTTC. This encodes CASSLGQGSYNEQFF.

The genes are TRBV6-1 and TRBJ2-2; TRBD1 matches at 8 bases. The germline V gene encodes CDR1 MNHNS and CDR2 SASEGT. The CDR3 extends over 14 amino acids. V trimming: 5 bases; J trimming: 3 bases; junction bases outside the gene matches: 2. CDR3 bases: TGTGCCAGCAGTAAACAGGGGGACACCGGGGAGCTGTTTTTT. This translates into CASSKQGDTGELFF.

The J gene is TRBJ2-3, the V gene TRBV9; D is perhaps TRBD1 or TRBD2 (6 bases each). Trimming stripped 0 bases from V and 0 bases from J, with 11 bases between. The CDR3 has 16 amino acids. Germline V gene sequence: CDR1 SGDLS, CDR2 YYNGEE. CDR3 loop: CASSVGGASSTDTQYF. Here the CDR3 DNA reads TGTGCCAGCAGCGTAGGGGGGGCTAGTAGCACAGATACGCAGTATTTT.

The CDR3 coding sequence is TGTGCCAGCGGGGACGGGTTCACTGAAGCTTTCTTT. Translated, it gives CASGDGFTEAFF. V usage is TRBV7-8 and J usage is TRBJ1-1; D is possibly TRBD1 (5 bases). Looked up from germline, CDR1 is SGHVS and CDR2 is FQNEAQ. The CDR3 has 12 amino acids. V shed 8 bases and J shed 4 bases, with 11 bases lying between them. The whole variable domain, remainder taken from reference TRBV7-8 and TRBJ1-1, is GAGVSQSPRYKVAKRGQDVALRCDPISGHVSLFWYQQALGQGPEFLTYFQNEAQLDKSGLPSDRFFAERPEGSVSTLKIQRTQQEDSAVYLCASGDGFTEAFFGQGTRLTVV.

The CDR3: CASSPSGTVYSPLHF. The CDR3 nucleotides are TGTGCCAGCAGCCCCTCCGGGACGGTGTATTCACCCCTCCACTTT. This chain uses TRBV7-9 with TRBJ1-6; tentative D call: TRBD1 (5 bases). CDR3 length: 15 residues. Germline values: CDR1 SEHNR, CDR2 FQNEAQ (reference sequence). Trimming removed 5 bases from V and 8 bases from J, with 16 bases in between.

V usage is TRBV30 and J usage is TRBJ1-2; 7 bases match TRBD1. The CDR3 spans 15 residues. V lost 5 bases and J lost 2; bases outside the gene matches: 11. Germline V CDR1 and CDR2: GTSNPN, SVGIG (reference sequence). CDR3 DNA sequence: TGTGCCTGGGACGGACAGGTCGGTTCGAACTATGGCTACACCTTC. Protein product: CAWDGQVGSNYGYTF.

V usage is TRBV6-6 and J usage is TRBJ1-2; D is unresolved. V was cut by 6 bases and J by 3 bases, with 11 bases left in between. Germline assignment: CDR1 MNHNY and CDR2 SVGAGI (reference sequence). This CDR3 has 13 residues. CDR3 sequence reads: CASSPRRDYGYTF. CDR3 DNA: TGTGCCAGCAGCCCGCGACGTGACTATGGCTACACCTTC.

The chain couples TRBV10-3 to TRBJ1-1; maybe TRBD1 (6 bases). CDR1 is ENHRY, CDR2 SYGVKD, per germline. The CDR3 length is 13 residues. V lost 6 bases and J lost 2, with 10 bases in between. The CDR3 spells CAIRETGNTEAFF. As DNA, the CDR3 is TGTGCCATCAGAGAGACAGGAAACACTGAAGCTTTCTTT.